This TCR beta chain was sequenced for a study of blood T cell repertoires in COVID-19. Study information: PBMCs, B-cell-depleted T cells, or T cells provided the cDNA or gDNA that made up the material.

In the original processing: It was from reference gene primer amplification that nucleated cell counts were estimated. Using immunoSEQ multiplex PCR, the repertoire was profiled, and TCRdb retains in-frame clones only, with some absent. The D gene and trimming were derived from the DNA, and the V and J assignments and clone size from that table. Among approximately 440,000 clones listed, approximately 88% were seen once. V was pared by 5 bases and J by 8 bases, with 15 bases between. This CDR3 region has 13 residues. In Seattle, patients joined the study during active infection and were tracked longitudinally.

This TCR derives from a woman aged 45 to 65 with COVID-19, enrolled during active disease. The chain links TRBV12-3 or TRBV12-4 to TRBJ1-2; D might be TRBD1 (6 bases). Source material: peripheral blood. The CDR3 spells CASSLTGKGGYTF. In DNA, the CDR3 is TGTGCCAGCAGTCTAACAGGGAAAGGGGGCTACACCTTC.